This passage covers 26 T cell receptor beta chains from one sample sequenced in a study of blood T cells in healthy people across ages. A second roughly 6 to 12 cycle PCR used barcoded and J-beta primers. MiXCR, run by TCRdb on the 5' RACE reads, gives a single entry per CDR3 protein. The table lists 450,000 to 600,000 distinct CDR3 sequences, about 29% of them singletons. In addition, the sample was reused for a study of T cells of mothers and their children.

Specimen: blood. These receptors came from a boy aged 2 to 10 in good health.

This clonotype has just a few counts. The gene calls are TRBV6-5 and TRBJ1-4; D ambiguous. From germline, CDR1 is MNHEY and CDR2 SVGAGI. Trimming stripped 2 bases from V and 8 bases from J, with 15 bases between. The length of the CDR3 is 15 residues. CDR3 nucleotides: TGTGCCAGCAGTTACGGTGGGCGATTTGGCGAAAAACTGTTTTTT. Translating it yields CASSYGGRFGEKLFF.

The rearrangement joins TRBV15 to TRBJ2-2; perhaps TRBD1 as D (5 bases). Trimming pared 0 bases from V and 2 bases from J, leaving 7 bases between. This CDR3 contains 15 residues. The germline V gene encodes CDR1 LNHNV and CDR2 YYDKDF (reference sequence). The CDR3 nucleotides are TGTGCCACCAGCAGAGATAGGGGAAACACCGGGGAGCTGTTTTTT. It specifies CATSRDRGNTGELFF. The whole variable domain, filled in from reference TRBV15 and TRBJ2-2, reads DAMVIQNPRYQVTQFGKPVTLSCSQTLNHNVMYWYQQKSSQAPKLLFHYYDKDFNNEADTPDNFQSRRPNTSFCFLDIRSPGLGDTAMYLCATSRDRGNTGELFFGEGSRLTVL.

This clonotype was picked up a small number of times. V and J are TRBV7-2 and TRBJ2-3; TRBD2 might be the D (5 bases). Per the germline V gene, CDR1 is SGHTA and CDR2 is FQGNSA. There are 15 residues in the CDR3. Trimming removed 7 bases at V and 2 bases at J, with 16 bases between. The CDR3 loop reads CASNWRGSYTDTQYF. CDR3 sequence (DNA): TGTGCCAGCAACTGGCGTGGGAGTTACACAGATACGCAGTATTTT.

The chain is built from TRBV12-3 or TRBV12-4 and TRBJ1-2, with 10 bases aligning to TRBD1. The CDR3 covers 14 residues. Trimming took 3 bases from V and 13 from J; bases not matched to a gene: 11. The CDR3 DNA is TGTGCCAGCAGTTTCCGCGGGACAGGGGATGGTTTCACCTTC. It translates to CASSFRGTGDGFTF.

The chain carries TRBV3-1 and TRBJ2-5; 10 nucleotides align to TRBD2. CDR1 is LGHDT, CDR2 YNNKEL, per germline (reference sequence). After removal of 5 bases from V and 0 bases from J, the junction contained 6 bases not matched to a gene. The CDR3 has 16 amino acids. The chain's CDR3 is CASSGLAATYQETQYF. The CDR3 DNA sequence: TGTGCCAGCAGCGGACTAGCGGCCACGTACCAAGAGACCCAGTACTTC.

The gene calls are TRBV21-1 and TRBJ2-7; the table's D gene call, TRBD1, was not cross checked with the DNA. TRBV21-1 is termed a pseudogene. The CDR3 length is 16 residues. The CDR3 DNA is TGTGCCAGCAGCCCCCGACAGGGGGCGGGCGGCTACGAGCAGTACTTC. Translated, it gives CASSPRQGAGGYEQYF.

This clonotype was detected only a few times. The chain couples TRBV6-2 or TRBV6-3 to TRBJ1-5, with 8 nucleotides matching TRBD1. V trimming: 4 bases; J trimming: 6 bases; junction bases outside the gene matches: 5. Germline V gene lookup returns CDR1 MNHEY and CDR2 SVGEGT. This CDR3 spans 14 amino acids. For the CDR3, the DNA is TGTGCCAGCAGTTTGCCAGGGGGCCGTCAGCCCCAGCATTTT. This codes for CASSLPGGRQPQHF.

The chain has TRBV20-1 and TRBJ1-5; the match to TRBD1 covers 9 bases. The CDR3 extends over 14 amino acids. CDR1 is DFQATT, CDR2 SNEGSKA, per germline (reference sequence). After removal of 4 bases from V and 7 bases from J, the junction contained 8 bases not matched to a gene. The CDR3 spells CSATGGQGRQPQHF. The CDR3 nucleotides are TGCAGTGCTACAGGGGGACAGGGAAGACAGCCCCAGCATTTT.

CDR3 nucleotide sequence: TGTGCCAGCAGCCCTCGACAGGGGGGCACAGATACGCAGTATTTT. Its translation is CASSPRQGGTDTQYF. The chain uses TRBV9 and TRBJ2-3; TRBD1 agrees at 9 bases. The J segment lost 1 base and the V segment lost 4 bases, leaving 4 bases of the junction unmatched. Germline values: CDR1 SGDLS, CDR2 YYNGEE. The CDR3 spans 15 residues. Based on the CDR3 plus reference TRBV9 and TRBJ2-3, the full variable domain is DSGVTQTPKHLITATGQRVTLRCSPRSGDLSVYWYQQSLDQGLQFLIQYYNGEERAKGNILERFSAQQFPDLHSELNLSSLELGDSALYFCASSPRQGGTDTQYFGPGTRLTVL.

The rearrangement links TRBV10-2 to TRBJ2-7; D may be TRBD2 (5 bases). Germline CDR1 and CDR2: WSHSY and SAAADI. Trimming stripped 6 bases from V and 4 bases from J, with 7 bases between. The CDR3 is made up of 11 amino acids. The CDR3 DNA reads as TGCGCCAGCAGGATAGCGTACGAGCAGTACTTC. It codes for CASRIAYEQYF.

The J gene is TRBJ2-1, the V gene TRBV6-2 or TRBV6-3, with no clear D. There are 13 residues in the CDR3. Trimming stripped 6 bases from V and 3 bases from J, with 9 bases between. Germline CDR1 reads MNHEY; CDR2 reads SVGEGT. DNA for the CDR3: TGTGCCAGCAGCCCCTTTTTCTACAATGAGCAGTTCTTC. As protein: CASSPFFYNEQFF.

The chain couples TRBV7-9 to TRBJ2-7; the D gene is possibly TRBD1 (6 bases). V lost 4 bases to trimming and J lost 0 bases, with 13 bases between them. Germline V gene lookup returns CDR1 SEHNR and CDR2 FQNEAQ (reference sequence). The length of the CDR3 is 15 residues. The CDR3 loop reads CASSSHRALSYEQYF. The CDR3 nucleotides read TGTGCCAGCAGCTCACACAGGGCCCTCTCCTACGAGCAGTACTTC.

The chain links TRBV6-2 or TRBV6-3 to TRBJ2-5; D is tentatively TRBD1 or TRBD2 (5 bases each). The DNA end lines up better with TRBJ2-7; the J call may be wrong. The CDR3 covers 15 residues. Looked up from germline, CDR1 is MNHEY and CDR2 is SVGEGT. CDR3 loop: CASSPPGRLNYEQYF. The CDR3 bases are TGTGCCAGCAGTCCACCGGGACGGCTTAACTACGAGCAGTACTTC.

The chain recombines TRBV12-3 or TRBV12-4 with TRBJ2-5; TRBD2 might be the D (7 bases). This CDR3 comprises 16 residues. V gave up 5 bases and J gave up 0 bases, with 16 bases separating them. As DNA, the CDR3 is TGTGCCAGCAGTACGTACAGGGAGGGGGACCAAGAGACCCAGTACTTC. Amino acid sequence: CASSTYREGDQETQYF.

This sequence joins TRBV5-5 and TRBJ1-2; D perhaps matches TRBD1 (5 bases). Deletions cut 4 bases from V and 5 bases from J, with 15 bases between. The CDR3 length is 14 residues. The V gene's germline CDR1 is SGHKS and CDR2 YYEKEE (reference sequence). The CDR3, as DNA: TGTGCCAGCAGCCTAACCGGGGGTTGGTATGGCTACACCTTC. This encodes CASSLTGGWYGYTF.

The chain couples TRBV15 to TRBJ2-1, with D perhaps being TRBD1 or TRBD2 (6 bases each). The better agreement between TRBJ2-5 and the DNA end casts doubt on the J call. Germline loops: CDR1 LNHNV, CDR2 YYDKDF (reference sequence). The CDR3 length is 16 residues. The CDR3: CATSRDRGELVETQYF. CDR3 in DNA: TGTGCCACCAGCAGAGATAGGGGGGAGCTCGTAGAGACCCAGTACTTC.

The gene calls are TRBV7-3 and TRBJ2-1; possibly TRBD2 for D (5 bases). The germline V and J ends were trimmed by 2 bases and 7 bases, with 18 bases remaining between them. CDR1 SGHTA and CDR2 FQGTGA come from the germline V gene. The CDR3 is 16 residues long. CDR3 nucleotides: TGTGCCAGCAGCTTAGGTCGGGGAAGTTTGGGAAATGAGCAGTTCTTC. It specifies CASSLGRGSLGNEQFF.

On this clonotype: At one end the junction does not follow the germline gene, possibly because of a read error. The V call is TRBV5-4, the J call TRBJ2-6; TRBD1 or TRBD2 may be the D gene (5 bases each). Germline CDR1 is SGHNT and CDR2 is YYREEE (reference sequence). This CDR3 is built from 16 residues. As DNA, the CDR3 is TGTGCCGGCAGCTCAGGGACCTCCTCTGGGGCCAACGTCCTGACTTTC. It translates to CAGSSGTSSGANVLTF.

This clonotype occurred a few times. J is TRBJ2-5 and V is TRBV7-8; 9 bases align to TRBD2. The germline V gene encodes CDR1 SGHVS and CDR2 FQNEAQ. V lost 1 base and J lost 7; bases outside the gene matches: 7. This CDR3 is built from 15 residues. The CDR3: CASSLGGGGAGTQYF. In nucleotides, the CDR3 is TGTGCCAGCAGCTTAGGCGGCGGGGGGGCCGGGACCCAGTACTTC.

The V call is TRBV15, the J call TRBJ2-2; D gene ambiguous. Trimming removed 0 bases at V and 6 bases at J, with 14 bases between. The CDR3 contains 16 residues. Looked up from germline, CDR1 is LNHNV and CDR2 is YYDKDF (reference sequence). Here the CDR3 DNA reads TGTGCCACCAGCAGAGATCCCTCCACACTGGCCGGGGAGCTGTTTTTT. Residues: CATSRDPSTLAGELFF.

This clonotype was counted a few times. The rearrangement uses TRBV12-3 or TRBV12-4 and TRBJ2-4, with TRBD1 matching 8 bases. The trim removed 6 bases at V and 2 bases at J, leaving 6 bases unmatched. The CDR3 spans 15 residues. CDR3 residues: CASSRTGPSKNIQYF. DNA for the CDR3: TGTGCCAGCAGCCGGACAGGGCCGTCCAAAAACATTCAGTACTTC.

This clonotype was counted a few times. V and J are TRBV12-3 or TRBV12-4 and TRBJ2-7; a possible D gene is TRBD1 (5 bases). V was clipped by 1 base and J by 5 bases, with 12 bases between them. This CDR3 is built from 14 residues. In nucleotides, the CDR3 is TGTGCCAGCAGTTTAGAAGGGCAGGGCCACGAGCAGTACTTC. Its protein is CASSLEGQGHEQYF.

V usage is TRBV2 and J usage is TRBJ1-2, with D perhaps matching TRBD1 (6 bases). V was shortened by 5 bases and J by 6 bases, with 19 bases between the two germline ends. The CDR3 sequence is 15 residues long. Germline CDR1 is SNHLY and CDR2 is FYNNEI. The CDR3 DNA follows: TGTGCCAGCAGTCCTACAGGGTTCCTCGTAAATGGCTACACCTTC. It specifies CASSPTGFLVNGYTF.

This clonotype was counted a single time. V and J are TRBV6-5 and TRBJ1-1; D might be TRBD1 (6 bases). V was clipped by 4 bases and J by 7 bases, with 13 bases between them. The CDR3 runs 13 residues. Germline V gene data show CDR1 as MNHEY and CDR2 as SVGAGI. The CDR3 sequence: CASSSSRGLEAFF. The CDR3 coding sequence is TGTGCCAGCAGTTCTTCACGGGGGCTTGAAGCTTTCTTT.

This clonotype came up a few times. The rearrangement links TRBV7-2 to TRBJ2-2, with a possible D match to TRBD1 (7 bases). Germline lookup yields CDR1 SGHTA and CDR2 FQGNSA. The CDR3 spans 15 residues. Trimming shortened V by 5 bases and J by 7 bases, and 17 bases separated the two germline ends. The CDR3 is CASSPLGTAGGELFF. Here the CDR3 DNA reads TGTGCCAGCAGCCCCCTGGGGACAGCGGGCGGGGAGCTGTTTTTT.

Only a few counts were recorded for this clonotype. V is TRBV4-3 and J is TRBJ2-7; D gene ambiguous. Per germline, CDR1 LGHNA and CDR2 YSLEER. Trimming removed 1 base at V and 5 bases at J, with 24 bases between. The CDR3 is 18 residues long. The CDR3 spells CASSQVIRIPGRHDEQYF. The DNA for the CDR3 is TGCGCCAGCAGCCAAGTCATACGGATACCCGGGCGCCACGACGAGCAGTACTTC.